Shown below are 12 T cell receptor beta chains from a single sample sequenced in a study of T cell repertoires in cytomegalovirus infection. These receptors' antigens are unknown. TCRdb analysed the reads with MiXCR anew, one entry per CDR3 protein. The repertoire holds 700,000 to 950,000 distinct CDR3 sequences, with 32% as singletons. Sequences were derived from cultured CD8+ T cells from PBMCs, sampled from culture after CMV antigen stimulation. The source is a human donor in good health (CMV status not recorded). Some clones in this sample may be carry-over from other donors' samples.

This clonotype showed up just a few times. This sequence joins TRBV7-2 and TRBJ2-1; weak D call: TRBD1 (6 bases). Trimming left V 6 bases short and J 6 bases short, with 15 bases between. This CDR3 has 14 residues. Germline-derived CDR1 and CDR2 are SGHTA and FQGNSA. CDR3 in amino acids: CASRISGVGNEQFF. The DNA for the CDR3 is TGTGCCAGCAGGATTTCAGGGGTTGGCAATGAGCAGTTCTTC.

The genes are TRBV28 and TRBJ1-4; 8 bases map to TRBD1. CDR1 MDHEN and CDR2 SYDVKM come from the germline V gene. The CDR3 consists of 18 residues. V was clipped by 2 bases and J by 6 bases; unmatched bases: 14. CDR3 loop: CASSLIRTGTGLDEKLFF. The CDR3 coding sequence is TGTGCCAGCAGTTTAATCCGAACCGGGACAGGTTTGGATGAAAAACTGTTTTTT.

This clonotype was observed a few times. The chain combines TRBV14 with TRBJ2-1; unclear D gene. Looked up from germline, CDR1 is SGHDN and CDR2 is FVKESK. V lost 0 bases to trimming and J lost 0 bases, with 15 bases between them. The CDR3 has 18 amino acids. CDR3: CASSQEGFLRSSYNEQFF. The DNA of the CDR3 is TGTGCCAGCAGCCAAGAGGGGTTCTTAAGGAGCTCCTACAATGAGCAGTTCTTC.

This sequence joins TRBV7-8 and TRBJ2-1, with a possible D match to TRBD1 (6 bases). There are 14 residues in the CDR3. V was pared by 5 bases and J by 7 bases, with 15 bases between. Germline CDR1 is SGHVS and CDR2 is FQNEAQ. The CDR3: CASSPWDTWNEQFF. The CDR3 DNA follows: TGTGCCAGCAGCCCTTGGGACACTTGGAATGAGCAGTTCTTC. The entire variable domain, with the rest obtained from reference TRBV7-8 and TRBJ2-1, is as follows: GAGVSQSPRYKVAKRGQDVALRCDPISGHVSLFWYQQALGQGPEFLTYFQNEAQLDKSGLPSDRFFAERPEGSVSTLKIQRTQQEDSAVYLCASSPWDTWNEQFFGPGTRLTVL.

This chain links TRBV6-5 with TRBJ2-1; 12 bases map to TRBD2. Germline V lookup: CDR1 MNHEY, CDR2 SVGAGI. Unmatched junction bases numbered 2, after V lost 4 bases and J lost 7 bases. The CDR3 is 14 residues long. The CDR3 protein is CASSFTSGGNEQFF. The CDR3 region has the DNA TGTGCCAGCAGTTTTACTAGCGGGGGGAATGAGCAGTTCTTC.

This sequence joins TRBV7-8 and TRBJ2-5, with D possibly being TRBD1 or TRBD2 (5 bases each). The CDR3 extends over 15 amino acids. The germline V and J ends were trimmed by 6 bases and 2 bases, with 16 bases remaining between them. Germline V CDR1 and CDR2: SGHVS, FQNEAQ. DNA for the CDR3: TGTGCCAGCAGTTTCCGGGACGGATTTCAAGAGACCCAGTACTTC. As protein: CASSFRDGFQETQYF.

This clonotype was found a few times. V usage is TRBV14 and J usage is TRBJ2-1, with D perhaps TRBD2 (6 bases). V gave up 1 base and J gave up 2 bases, with 9 bases separating them. Germline-derived CDR1 and CDR2 are SGHDN and FVKESK. This CDR3 comprises 15 residues. CDR3 sequence (DNA): TGTGCCAGCAGCCAAGGGGGGGACGCCTACAATGAGCAGTTCTTC. This translates into CASSQGGDAYNEQFF.

The gene calls are TRBV20-1 and TRBJ2-1, with TRBD2 as a possible D gene (5 bases). Germline loops: CDR1 DFQATT, CDR2 SNEGSKA (reference sequence). The CDR3 contains 12 residues. CDR3 DNA: TGCAGGTGTGGGAGCTCCTACAATGAGCAGTTCTTC. The encoded protein is CRCGSSYNEQFF.

The chain employs TRBV14 and TRBJ2-7; D remains ambiguous. With 4 bases removed from V and 6 bases from J, the gap between germline ends came to 19 bases. This CDR3 is 15 amino acids long. Germline V gene lookup returns CDR1 SGHDN and CDR2 FVKESK. The CDR3 region is CASSRWAGSFAEQYF. The CDR3 bases are TGTGCCAGCAGCCGATGGGCTGGGTCCTTCGCCGAGCAGTACTTC.

This clonotype was observed a few times. This sequence joins TRBV28 and TRBJ2-5; possibly TRBD1 for D (5 bases). The CDR3 runs 12 residues. Per germline, CDR1 MDHEN and CDR2 SYDVKM. V was trimmed by 5 bases and J by 5 bases, leaving 9 bases between them. This CDR3 is CASSPGKETQYF. CDR3 coding DNA: TGTGCCAGCAGTCCAGGGAAGGAGACCCAGTACTTC.

This clonotype was detected a few times. This clone may be a read error of a much larger clone one base away. The V and J genes are TRBV7-6 and TRBJ2-1; TRBD1 matches at 8 bases. V trimming: 3 bases; J trimming: 2 bases; junction bases outside the gene matches: 3. There are 15 residues in the CDR3. From germline, CDR1 is SGHVS and CDR2 FNYEAQ. The DNA of the CDR3 is TGTGCCAGCAGCTTTGGACAGGGTCCCTACAATGAGCAGTTCTTC. It specifies CASSFGQGPYNEQFF. Full variable domain (missing parts from reference TRBV7-6 and TRBJ2-1): GAGVSQSPRYKVTKRGQDVALRCDPISGHVSLYWYRQALGQGPEFLTYFNYEAQQDKSGLPNDRFSAERPEGSISTLTIQRTEQRDSAMYRCASSFGQGPYNEQFFGPGTRLTVL.

This clonotype was detected a few times. V gene TRBV14 combines with J gene TRBJ2-5, with a tentative D call TRBD2 (6 bases). The V gene's germline CDR1 is SGHDN and CDR2 FVKESK. Deletions cut 2 bases from V and 5 bases from J, with 15 bases between. CDR3 size: 15 residues. The CDR3 here is CASSQPRAGGETQYF. The CDR3 DNA sequence: TGTGCCAGCAGCCAACCGAGGGCCGGAGGGGAGACCCAGTACTTC.